The entry below describes one T cell receptor (beta chain). Trimming shortened V by 4 bases and J by 4 bases, and 9 bases separated the two germline ends. Per the germline V gene, CDR1 is SGHKS and CDR2 is YYEKEE (reference sequence). This CDR3 is 14 amino acids long. Per the original data handling: Scientists estimated how many nucleated cells there were by amplifying reference gene primers. Method: immunoSEQ multiplex PCR; TCRdb's copy keeps in-frame clones and lacks some. The V and J calls and clone size come from that table; D and trimming were worked out from the DNA. The sample carries approximately 15,000 clones, around 83% recorded once. This sample stems from a study of blood T cell repertoires in COVID-19. Turning to the study itself: The cDNA or gDNA used as material had been derived from T cells, B-cell-depleted T cells, or PBMCs.

V is TRBV5-5 and J is TRBJ2-6, with a weak D call TRBD1 (6 bases). The source material was peripheral blood. The sequence came from a man between 40 and 49 years old with active or convalescent COVID-19. DNA for the CDR3: TGTGCCAGCAGCCAGGGGTTCGGGGCCAACGTCCTGACTTTC. Translated, it gives CASSQGFGANVLTF.